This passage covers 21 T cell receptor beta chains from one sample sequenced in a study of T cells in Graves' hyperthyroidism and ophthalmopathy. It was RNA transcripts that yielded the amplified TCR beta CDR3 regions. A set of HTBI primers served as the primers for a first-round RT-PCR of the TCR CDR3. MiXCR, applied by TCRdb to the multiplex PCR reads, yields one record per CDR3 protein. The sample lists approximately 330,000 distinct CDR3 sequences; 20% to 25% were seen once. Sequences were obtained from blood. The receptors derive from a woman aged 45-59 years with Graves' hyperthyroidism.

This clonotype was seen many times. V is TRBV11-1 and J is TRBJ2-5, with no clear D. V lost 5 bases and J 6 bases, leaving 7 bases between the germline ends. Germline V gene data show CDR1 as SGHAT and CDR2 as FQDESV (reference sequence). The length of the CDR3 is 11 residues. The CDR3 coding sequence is TGTGCCAGCAGCATAAGACAGACCCAGTACTTC. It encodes CASSIRQTQYF.

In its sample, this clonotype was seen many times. The CDR3 region is CASSTGTGDGYEQYF. The CDR3 DNA is TGTGCCAGCAGTACCGGGACAGGGGATGGTTACGAGCAGTACTTC. The gene calls are TRBV6-1 and TRBJ2-7; 10 bases are shared with TRBD1. The CDR3 runs to 15 residues. CDR1 and CDR2 (germline): MNHNS, SASEGT. Germline trimming cut 5 bases from V and 4 bases from J; bases unmatched to any gene: 8.

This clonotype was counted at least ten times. CDR3 DNA sequence: TGTGCCAGCAGTGTGTACAGGACCTCCTACGAGCAGTACTTC. It specifies CASSVYRTSYEQYF. The chain combines TRBV2 with TRBJ2-7; maybe TRBD1 (5 bases). The CDR3 length is 14 residues. CDR1 and CDR2 from the germline V gene are SNHLY and FYNNEI. V shed 4 bases and J shed 0 bases, with 10 bases lying between them.

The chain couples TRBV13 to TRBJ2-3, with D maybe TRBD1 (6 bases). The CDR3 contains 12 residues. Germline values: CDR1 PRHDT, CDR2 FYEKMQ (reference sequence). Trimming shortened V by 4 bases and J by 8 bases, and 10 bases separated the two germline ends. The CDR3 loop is CASSYLGGTQYF. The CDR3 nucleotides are TGTGCCAGCAGCTACCTAGGGGGTACGCAGTATTTT.

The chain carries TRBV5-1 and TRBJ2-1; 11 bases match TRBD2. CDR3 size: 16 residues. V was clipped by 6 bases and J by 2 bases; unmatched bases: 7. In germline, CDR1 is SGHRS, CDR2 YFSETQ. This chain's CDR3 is CASTLAGGSPYNEQFF. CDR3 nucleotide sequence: TGCGCCAGCACTCTAGCGGGAGGCTCTCCCTACAATGAGCAGTTCTTC.

The CDR3 loop reads CASSLTRGGSGANVLTF. The CDR3 nucleotides read TGTGCCAGCAGCTTAACGCGTGGGGGATCTGGGGCCAACGTCCTGACTTTC. The chain links TRBV7-3 to TRBJ2-6; D tentatively fits TRBD1 or TRBD2 (5 bases each). The germline gives CDR1 SGHTA, CDR2 FQGTGA. Trimming pared 0 bases from V and 1 base from J, leaving 10 bases between. The CDR3 spans 17 residues.

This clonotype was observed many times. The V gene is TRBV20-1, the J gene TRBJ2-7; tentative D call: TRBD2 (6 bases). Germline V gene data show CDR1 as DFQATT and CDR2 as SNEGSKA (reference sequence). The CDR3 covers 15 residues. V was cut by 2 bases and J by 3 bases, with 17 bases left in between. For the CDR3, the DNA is TGCAGTGCTAGACAAGCGGGCCGGGCCCTCTACGAGCAGTACTTC. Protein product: CSARQAGRALYEQYF.

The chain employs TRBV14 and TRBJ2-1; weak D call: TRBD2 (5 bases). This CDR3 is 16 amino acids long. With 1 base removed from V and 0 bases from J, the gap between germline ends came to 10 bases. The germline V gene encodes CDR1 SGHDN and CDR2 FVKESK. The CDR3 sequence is CASSQVVAISYNEQFF. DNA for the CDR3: TGTGCCAGCAGCCAAGTGGTAGCGATCTCCTACAATGAGCAGTTCTTC. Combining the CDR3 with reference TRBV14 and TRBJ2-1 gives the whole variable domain EAGVTQFPSHSVIEKGQTVTLRCDPISGHDNLYWYRRVMGKEIKFLLHFVKESKQDESGMPNNRFLAERTGGTYSTLKVQPAELEDSGVYFCASSQVVAISYNEQFFGPGTRLTVL.

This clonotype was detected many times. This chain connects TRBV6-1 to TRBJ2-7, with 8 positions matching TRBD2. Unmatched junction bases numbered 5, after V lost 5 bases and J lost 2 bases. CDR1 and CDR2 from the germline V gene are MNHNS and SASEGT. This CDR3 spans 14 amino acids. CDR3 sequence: CASSTALAAYEQYF. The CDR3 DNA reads TGTGCCAGCAGTACGGCACTAGCGGCCTACGAGCAGTACTTC.

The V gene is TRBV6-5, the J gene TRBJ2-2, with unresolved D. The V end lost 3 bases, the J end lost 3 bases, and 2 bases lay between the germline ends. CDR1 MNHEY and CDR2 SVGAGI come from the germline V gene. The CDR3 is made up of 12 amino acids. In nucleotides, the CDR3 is TGTGCCAGCAGTTATCACACCGGGGAGCTGTTTTTT. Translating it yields CASSYHTGELFF.

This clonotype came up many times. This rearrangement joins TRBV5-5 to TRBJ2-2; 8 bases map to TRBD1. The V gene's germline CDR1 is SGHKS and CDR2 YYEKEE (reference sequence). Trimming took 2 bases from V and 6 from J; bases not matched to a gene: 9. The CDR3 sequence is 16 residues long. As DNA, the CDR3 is TGTGCCAGCAGCTTCCGACAGGGGATCAGCCCCGGGGAGCTGTTTTTT. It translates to CASSFRQGISPGELFF.

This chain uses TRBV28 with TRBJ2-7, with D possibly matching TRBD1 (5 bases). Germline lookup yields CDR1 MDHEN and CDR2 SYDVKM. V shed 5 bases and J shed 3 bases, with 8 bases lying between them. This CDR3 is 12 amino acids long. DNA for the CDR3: TGTGCCAGCAGTACAGGCGACTACGAGCAGTACTTC. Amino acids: CASSTGDYEQYF.

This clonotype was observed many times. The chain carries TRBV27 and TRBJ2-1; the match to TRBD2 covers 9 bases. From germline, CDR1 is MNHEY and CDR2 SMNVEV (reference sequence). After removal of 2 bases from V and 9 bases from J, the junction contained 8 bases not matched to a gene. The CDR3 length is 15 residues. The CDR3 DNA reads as TGTGCCAGCAGTTTAAGGCTAGCGGGACGGGGTGAGCAGTTCTTC. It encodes CASSLRLAGRGEQFF.

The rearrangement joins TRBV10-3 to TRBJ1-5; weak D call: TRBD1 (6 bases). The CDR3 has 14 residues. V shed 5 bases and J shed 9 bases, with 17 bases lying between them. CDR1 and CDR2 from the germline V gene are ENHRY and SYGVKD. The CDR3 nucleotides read TGTGCCATCAGTTGGGGACAAGAGGAGCGGCCCCAGCATTTT. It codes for CAISWGQEERPQHF.

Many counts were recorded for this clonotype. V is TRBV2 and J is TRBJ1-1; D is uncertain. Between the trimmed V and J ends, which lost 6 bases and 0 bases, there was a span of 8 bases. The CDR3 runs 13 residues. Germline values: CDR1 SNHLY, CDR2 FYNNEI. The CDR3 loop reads CASRRDLNTEAFF. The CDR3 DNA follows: TGTGCCAGCAGACGAGACCTGAACACTGAAGCTTTCTTT.

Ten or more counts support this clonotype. The CDR3 region has the DNA TGTGCCAGCAGTTATCGCGTGGGCAGGGGGCGCGGAGAGACCCAGTACTTC. It is translated as CASSYRVGRGRGETQYF. The gene calls are TRBV5-5 and TRBJ2-5; 8 positions match TRBD1. Germline V CDR1 and CDR2: SGHKS, YYEKEE (reference sequence). The CDR3 runs 17 residues. Trimming cost V 5 bases and J 4 bases; bases outside gene matches: 16.

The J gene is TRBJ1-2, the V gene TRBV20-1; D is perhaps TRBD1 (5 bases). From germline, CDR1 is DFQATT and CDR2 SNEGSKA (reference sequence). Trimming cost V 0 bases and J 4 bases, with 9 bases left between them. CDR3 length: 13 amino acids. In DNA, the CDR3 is TGCAGTGCTAGAGAGGAGGGGAGCTATGGCTACACCTTC. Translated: CSAREEGSYGYTF.

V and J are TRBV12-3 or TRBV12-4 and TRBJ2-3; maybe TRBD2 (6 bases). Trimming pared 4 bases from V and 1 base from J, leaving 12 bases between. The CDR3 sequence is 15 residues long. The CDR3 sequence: CASSWRDFRTDTQYF. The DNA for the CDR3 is TGTGCCAGCAGTTGGAGGGACTTTCGCACAGATACGCAGTATTTT.

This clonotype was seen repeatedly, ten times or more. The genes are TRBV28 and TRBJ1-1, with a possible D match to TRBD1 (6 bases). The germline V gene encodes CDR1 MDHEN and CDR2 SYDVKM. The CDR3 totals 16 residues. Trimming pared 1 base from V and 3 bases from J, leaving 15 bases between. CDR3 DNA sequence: TGTGCCAGCAGTTTATCCGGTTGGAACAGGGACACTGAAGCTTTCTTT. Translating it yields CASSLSGWNRDTEAFF.

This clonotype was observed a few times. CDR3 residues: CASSVAIAGADEQFF. The CDR3 DNA sequence: TGTGCCAGCAGCGTAGCAATAGCGGGGGCGGACGAGCAGTTCTTC. This chain connects TRBV9 to TRBJ2-1; the match to TRBD2 covers 9 bases. Germline assignment: CDR1 SGDLS and CDR2 YYNGEE. The length of the CDR3 is 15 residues. The trim removed 0 bases at V and 10 bases at J, leaving 8 bases unmatched.

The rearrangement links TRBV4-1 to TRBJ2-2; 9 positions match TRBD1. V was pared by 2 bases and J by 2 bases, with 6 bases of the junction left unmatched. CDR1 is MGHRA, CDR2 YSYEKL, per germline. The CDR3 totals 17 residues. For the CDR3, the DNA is TGCGCCAGCAGCCAAACCGGACAGGGGACAAACACCGGGGAGCTGTTTTTT. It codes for CASSQTGQGTNTGELFF.